The clone carrying this TCR beta chain was seen a handful of times. As yet, its antigen is unknown. Researchers used 5'RACE with constant-segment primers to make TCR alpha and TCR beta cDNA libraries that carry sample barcodes and UMIs. One entry per CDR3 protein, called by TCRdb with MiXCR from the 5' RACE reads. The table has around 530,000 distinct CDR3 sequences, roughly 20% seen once. This CDR3 region has 16 residues. V was clipped by 2 bases and J by 7 bases; unmatched bases: 13. This entry comes from a study of T-cell memory formation after mild COVID-19. Whole-study context: Largely donor-specific sequence clusters came from a couple of donors. Study conclusions and caveats: Some clones that responded turned up in pre-infection memory, which suggests that cross-reactive memory joined in.

Source material: PBMCs or a T cell subset sorted from them (not recorded which). The sequence was obtained from an adult woman who had mild COVID-19 (a few samples of this study predate the infection). Cell type and time point are not known. The chain links TRBV12-3 or TRBV12-4 to TRBJ1-1; 7 bases are shared with TRBD1. The DNA of the CDR3 is TGTGCCAGCAGTTTATGGTTAGGAGGGGGCAGCGATGAAGCTTTCTTT. Encoded protein: CASSLWLGGGSDEAFF.